These T cell receptor beta chains were read from a single sample in a study of graft-versus-host responses after intestinal transplantation. Their antigens remain unidentified. TCRdb's copy holds only in-frame clones and misses some; the assay was immunoSEQ multiplex PCR. The data contain 62,000 or so clones, over 90% of them singletons. The material sequenced was unstimulated CD8+ T cells sorted from spleen or lymph node cells, taken before transplant. Receptors originate from a human donor who was the organ donor for an intestinal transplant. Each CDR3 is given with its conserved first and last residue. D genes are given only for firm matches. Clone sizes are given selectively: once, few, many, or a class where the clone is expanded.

d_gene,abundance,j_gene,v_gene,CDR3aa,CDR3nt
NA,once,TRBJ2-7,TRBV7-8,CASSLRTTSSYEQYF,TGTGCCAGCAGCTTAAGGACAACCAGCTCCTACGAGCAGTACTTC
NA,NA,TRBJ2-1,TRBV6-1,CASSDEEFYNEQFF,TGTGCCAGCAGTGACGAGGAATTTTACAATGAGCAGTTCTTC
TRBD1,NA,TRBJ2-2,TRBV9,CASSGRGPAGELFF,TGTGCCAGCAGCGGCAGGGGGCCGGCCGGGGAGCTGTTTTTT
TRBD1,NA,TRBJ2-7,TRBV4-3,CASSPGTDTYEQYF,TGCGCCAGCAGCCCCGGGACAGACACCTACGAGCAGTACTTC
TRBD2,once,TRBJ2-1,TRBV4-3,CASSRGGGYWAYPSSYNEQFF,TGCGCCAGCAGCCGGGGGGGAGGTTATTGGGCCTACCCAAGCTCCTACAATGAGCAGTTCTTC
TRBD1,few,TRBJ2-5,TRBV2,CASRNDRERETQYF,TGTGCCAGCAGGAATGACAGGGAAAGGGAGACCCAGTACTTC
NA,NA,TRBJ2-1,TRBV19,CASAPTAGYSNEQFF,TGTGCCAGCGCCCCGACAGCGGGTTACAGCAATGAGCAGTTCTTC
NA,NA,TRBJ2-3,TRBV30,CAWSAGQGVDTQYF,TGTGCCTGGAGTGCAGGTCAGGGTGTGGATACGCAGTATTTT
NA,NA,TRBJ2-2,TRBV12-5,CASGFLSDGELFF,TGTGCTAGTGGTTTCCTGAGTGACGGGGAGCTGTTTTTT
NA,NA,TRBJ2-2,TRBV6-5,CASRPGQTGELFF,TGTGCCAGCAGACCCGGACAGACCGGGGAGCTGTTTTTT
NA,NA,TRBJ2-1,TRBV6-5,CASSYGSSEYNEQFF,TGTGCCAGCAGTTACGGGTCTAGCGAGTACAATGAGCAGTTCTTC
TRBD1,NA,TRBJ2-7,TRBV30,CAWSRDSSSYEQYF,TGTGCCTGGAGCAGGGACAGTTCATCCTACGAGCAGTACTTC
TRBD2,NA,TRBJ2-2,TRBV5-1,CASRSRLAELGELFF,TGCGCCAGCAGATCTAGACTAGCGGAGCTCGGGGAGCTGTTTTTT
NA,NA,TRBJ2-7,TRBV27,CASSSPETSRSEQYF,TGTGCCAGCAGCTCCCCCGAGACTAGTAGGTCCGAGCAGTACTTC
TRBD1,NA,TRBJ1-3,TRBV5-1,CASSLVADRGKGNTIYF,TGCGCCAGCAGCTTGGTAGCGGACAGGGGAAAAGGAAACACCATATATTTT
TRBD1,NA,TRBJ2-1,TRBV19,CASSVRRQGAEYSYNEQFF,TGTGCCAGTAGTGTTAGGAGACAGGGGGCCGAATACTCCTACAATGAGCAGTTCTTC
TRBD2,NA,TRBJ2-1,TRBV7-2,CASSSGTSGSDEQFF,TGTGCCAGCAGTTCCGGGACTAGCGGGAGCGATGAGCAGTTCTTC
NA,NA,TRBJ1-1,TRBV10-2,CASSLMNTEAFF,TGCGCCAGCAGTCTTATGAACACTGAAGCTTTCTTT
TRBD2,NA,TRBJ2-1,TRBV28,CASGTSGGDGGEQFF,TGTGCCAGCGGAACTAGCGGGGGGGATGGCGGTGAGCAGTTCTTC
NA,NA,TRBJ2-1,TRBV18,CASSPPRDNHNEQFF,TGTGCCAGCTCACCACCCCGGGACAACCACAATGAGCAGTTCTTC
NA,NA,TRBJ1-4,TRBV7-9,CASSRAYQDTPNEKLFF,TGTGCCAGCAGCCGAGCCTATCAGGACACTCCCAATGAAAAACTGTTTTTT
NA,NA,TRBJ1-1,TRBV5-8,CASSFVMNTEAFF,TGTGCCAGCAGCTTCGTAATGAACACTGAAGCTTTCTTT
TRBD1,NA,TRBJ2-2,TRBV13,CASSLGGQGAGELFF,TGTGCCAGCAGCTTAGGGGGACAGGGCGCCGGGGAGCTGTTTTTT
NA,NA,TRBJ1-2,TRBV28,CASRLTDGGYGYTF,TGTGCCAGCAGACTAACTGACGGCGGCTATGGCTACACCTTC
TRBD1,once,TRBJ2-6,TRBV7-6,CASRQGPSGANVLTF,TGTGCCAGTAGACAGGGTCCCTCTGGGGCCAACGTCCTGACTTTC
NA,once,TRBJ2-1,TRBV4-1,CASSQDAPSRCSYNEQFF,TGCGCCAGCAGCCAAGATGCCCCTAGCCGGTGCTCCTACAATGAGCAGTTCTTC
TRBD1,NA,TRBJ2-7,TRBV7-9,CASSLVGGGPQERWQYF,TGTGCCAGCAGCTTGGTAGGGGGCGGCCCACAGGAGAGGTGGCAGTACTTC
TRBD1,NA,TRBJ1-5,TRBV5-6,CASSLGGGGTGGQPQHF,TGTGCCAGCAGCTTGGGAGGGGGGGGGACAGGGGGACAGCCCCAGCATTTT
NA,NA,TRBJ1-1,TRBV5-6,CASSFTANTEAFF,TGTGCCAGCAGCTTCACAGCGAACACTGAAGCTTTCTTT
TRBD2,NA,TRBJ2-7,TRBV7-9,CASSSLAAYEQYF,TGTGCCAGCAGCTCACTAGCGGCCTACGAGCAGTACTTC
TRBD2,NA,TRBJ2-2,TRBV7-3,CASSLVPSGRGPGELFF,TGTGCCAGCAGCCTCGTACCTAGCGGGAGAGGTCCCGGGGAGCTGTTTTTT
TRBD1,NA,TRBJ1-5,TRBV19,CASSTHRGESNQPQHF,TGTGCCAGTAGCACCCACAGGGGAGAGAGCAATCAGCCCCAGCATTTT
NA,NA,TRBJ2-2,TRBV4-1,CASSHSNTGELFF,TGCGCCAGCAGCCACTCGAACACCGGGGAGCTGTTTTTT
NA,NA,TRBJ2-7,TRBV6-6,CASRRMGNSRDPEQYF,TGTGCCAGCAGGCGGATGGGCAATTCGCGGGATCCGGAGCAGTACTTC
TRBD2,NA,TRBJ2-1,TRBV9,CASSVAQRDYNEQFF,TGTGCCAGCAGCGTAGCTCAGCGGGATTACAATGAGCAGTTCTTC
TRBD1,NA,TRBJ1-2,TRBV4-1,CASTISNRGLNYGYTF,TGCGCCAGCACCATTTCGAACAGGGGTCTCAACTATGGCTACACCTTC